The following is a TCR beta chain sequence with its context. Its antigen is currently unknown. The sample is drawn from a study of resident and recirculating memory T cells in vitiligo. Study-wide context: Whole samples, not sorted cells, were homogenized and used for genomic DNA extraction.

Confetti depigmentation, marking active vitiligo, was absent in these patients. This CDR3 is 16 amino acids long. V was pared by 5 bases and J by 4 bases, with 9 bases of the junction left unmatched. CDR1 is MNHEY, CDR2 SMNVEV, per germline (reference sequence). TCRdb's copy holds only in-frame clones and misses some; the assay was immunoSEQ multiplex PCR. In the table there are 65,000 to 80,000 clones, under 95% of which are singletons. General observations from the study: No single dominant TCR clone appeared; lesion clonality varied.

This TCR derives from a male donor with vitiligo. The chain is built from TRBV27 and TRBJ2-1, with TRBD2 matching 9 bases. The specimen was blood. CDR3 DNA sequence: TGTGCCAGCAGTCCCCAAACTAGCGGGCCTTACAATGAGCAGTTCTTC. Translation: CASSPQTSGPYNEQFF.